One sample yielded the 17 T cell receptor beta chains listed below, sequenced in a study of T cell repertoires and HLA-DP antigens (dated by TCRdb to the late 2010s). The library was produced with the immunoSEQ multiplex PCR assay. In TCRdb, the immuneACCESS table is reduced to in-frame sequences with V and J assigned. These tables do not hold every clone; where another copy was compared, an unresolved V gene accounts for under half, and the others remain unexplained. Present in this sample are 65,000 to 90,000 clones, around 77% of which were seen just once. The leading ten clones occupy 1.6% of the sample. These receptors' targets are unknown. Input material: CD4+ T cells from PBMCs. All receptors derive from a man in his 60s in good health and CMV-seronegative.

This chain connects TRBV19 to TRBJ2-2; the D gene could be TRBD1 or TRBD2 (5 bases each). The V end was cut by 6 bases, the J end by 9 bases, with 14 bases between. The CDR3 totals 13 residues. Looked up from germline, CDR1 is LNHDA and CDR2 is SQIVND (reference sequence). The CDR3 spells CASRAGSLWELFF. As DNA, the CDR3 is TGTGCCAGTAGGGCAGGGAGTCTTTGGGAGCTGTTTTTT.

The rearrangement uses TRBV18 and TRBJ2-7; 8 nucleotides agree with TRBD2. V lost 6 bases and J lost 4; bases outside the gene matches: 5. The CDR3 has 13 residues. Germline V gene data show CDR1 as KGHSH and CDR2 as LQKENI. CDR3 DNA sequence: TGTGCCAGCTCGCCCCGGGAGGGGTACGAGCAGTACGTC. Translation gives CASSPREGYEQYV.

The rearrangement joins TRBV9 to TRBJ2-3; D is uncertain. V shed 2 bases and J shed 0 bases, with 10 bases lying between them. From germline, CDR1 is SGDLS and CDR2 YYNGEE. The CDR3 sequence is 15 residues long. As DNA, the CDR3 is TGTGCCAGCAGCGTGGCGGCAACTAGCACAGATACGCAGTATTTT. It is translated as CASSVAATSTDTQYF.

The genes are TRBV10-1 and TRBJ1-2, with a weak D call TRBD1 (5 bases). Per the germline V gene, CDR1 is WNHNN and CDR2 is SYGVQD (reference sequence). Trimming pared 0 bases from V and 8 bases from J, leaving 13 bases between. This CDR3 has 14 residues. CDR3 loop: CASSESGTPTGYTF. CDR3 DNA: TGCGCCAGCAGTGAGTCTGGGACCCCCACCGGCTACACCTTC.

This chain connects TRBV6-5 to TRBJ2-1, with 8 bases fitting TRBD2. The CDR3 is 15 amino acids. CDR1 MNHEY and CDR2 SVGAGI come from the germline V gene. Losses at the gene ends were 7 bases for V and 6 bases for J; bases not matched to a gene: 11. The CDR3 DNA sequence: TGTGCCAGCAACAGCGAAGGCGGGGGGTTCAATGAGCAGTTCTTC. It specifies CASNSEGGGFNEQFF.

The chain combines TRBV10-1 with TRBJ2-7, with a tentative D call TRBD2 (5 bases). The CDR3 length is 12 residues. The V gene lost 4 bases and the J gene lost 2 bases, with 6 bases spanning the gap. Germline V gives CDR1 WNHNN, CDR2 SYGVQD (reference sequence). Here the CDR3 DNA reads TGCGCCAGCAGTGGGACTCCCTACGAGCAGTACTTC. Translating gives CASSGTPYEQYF.

The chain couples TRBV7-5 to TRBJ1-1. TRBV7-5 represents a pseudogene. This CDR3 is built from 16 residues. CDR3 nucleotides: TGTGCCAGAAGCTTAAGGGATAAGGCCCGGAACACTGAAGCTTTCTTT. This sequence encodes CARSLRDKARNTEAFF.

This chain joins TRBV9 and TRBJ2-6; 7 nucleotides agree with TRBD1. Looked up from germline, CDR1 is SGDLS and CDR2 is YYNGEE. The length of the CDR3 is 16 residues. The J segment lost 2 bases and the V segment lost 4 bases, leaving 6 bases of the junction unmatched. CDR3 region: CASSNRQGTGANVLTF. The CDR3 nucleotides read TGTGCCAGCAGCAACCGACAGGGTACTGGGGCCAACGTCCTGACTTTC.

V and J are TRBV6-1 and TRBJ2-3, with TRBD2 matching 7 bases. Germline lookup yields CDR1 MNHNS and CDR2 SASEGT. This CDR3 region has 15 residues. The ends lost 3 bases at V and 6 bases at J; junction bases unmatched: 9. CDR3 in amino acids: CASSEALARGDTQYF. The CDR3 nucleotides are TGTGCCAGCAGTGAGGCGCTAGCGCGGGGGGATACGCAGTATTTT.

In its sample, this clone was seen once. The rearrangement links TRBV5-3 to TRBJ2-7; the D is unclear. TRBV5-3 is an ORF, and what it does is uncertain. Trimming stripped 3 bases from V and 3 bases from J, with 7 bases between. The CDR3 has 12 residues. The CDR3 sequence is CARSSRSYEQYV. DNA of the CDR3: TGTGCCAGAAGCTCTCGGAGCTACGAGCAGTACGTC.

The V and J genes are TRBV5-1 and TRBJ2-2; 10 bases match TRBD1. The J segment lost 5 bases and the V segment lost 3 bases, leaving 16 bases of the junction unmatched. The CDR3 has 19 amino acids. In germline, CDR1 is SGHRS, CDR2 YFSETQ. The CDR3 region has the DNA TGCGCCAGCAGCTCTACCTCTTCTCGACAGGGGGCTGGGACCGGGGAGCTGTTTTTT. This gives the protein CASSSTSSRQGAGTGELFF.

The V call is TRBV5-1, the J call TRBJ2-5, with D possibly matching TRBD1 (5 bases). Looked up from germline, CDR1 is SGHRS and CDR2 is YFSETQ. CDR3 length: 15 amino acids. Deletions cut 0 bases from V and 4 bases from J, with 13 bases between. Here the CDR3 reads CASSLEFRVSETQYF. The CDR3, as DNA: TGCGCCAGCAGCTTGGAGTTCAGGGTTTCAGAGACCCAGTACTTC. Supplemented by reference TRBV5-1 and TRBJ2-5, the full variable domain reads KAGVTQTPRYLIKTRGQQVTLSCSPISGHRSVSWYQQTPGQGLQFLFEYFSETQRNKGNFPGRFSGRQFSNSRSEMNVSTLELGDSALYLCASSLEFRVSETQYFGPGTRLLVL.

Note on this clone: A much bigger clone sits one base away, suggesting this may be a read error. CDR3 amino acids: CASSLGVNSPLHF. Here the CDR3 DNA reads TGTGCCAGCAGCTTAGGGGTTAATTCACCCCTCCACTTT. The chain joins TRBV5-6 to TRBJ1-6, with D perhaps TRBD1 (5 bases). Germline-derived CDR1 and CDR2 are SGHDT and YYEEEE. This CDR3 is 13 amino acids long. The V gene lost 2 bases and the J gene lost 6 bases, with 6 bases spanning the gap.

CDR3 loop: CASSSTGYQETQYF. In nucleotides, the CDR3 is TGTGCCAGCAGCTCTACAGGGTACCAAGAGACCCAGTACTTC. This chain uses TRBV7-2 with TRBJ2-5, with D possibly being TRBD1 (6 bases). Trimming took off 4 bases at V and 0 bases at J, with 9 bases between the two ends. The CDR3 is 14 residues long. The V gene's germline CDR1 is SGHTA and CDR2 FQGNSA.

The chain carries TRBV20-1 and TRBJ2-1; D remains ambiguous. The V end was cut by 6 bases, the J end by 12 bases, with 15 bases between. The germline gives CDR1 DFQATT, CDR2 SNEGSKA (reference sequence). The CDR3 runs 11 residues. The CDR3 nucleotides are TGCAGTGCCCCTACCGCCGTGGGGCAGTTCTTC. It encodes CSAPTAVGQFF.

CDR3 coding DNA: TGCGCCAGCAGTGAGTCGGTCAATCAGCCCCAGCATTTT. Translated: CASSESVNQPQHF. The chain combines TRBV10-1 with TRBJ1-5, with D uncertain. CDR1 is WNHNN, CDR2 SYGVQD, per germline (reference sequence). V shed 0 bases and J shed 3 bases, with 3 bases lying between them. CDR3 length: 13 amino acids.

CDR3 bases: TGTGCCAGCAGCCCCCGTGAGGGTAATCCCTCGTGGATGGAGACCCAGTACTTC. Its protein product is CASSPREGNPSWMETQYF. The V call is TRBV11-2, the J call TRBJ2-5; D might be TRBD2 (5 bases). The CDR3 has 18 residues. V dropped 5 bases and J dropped 5 bases, with 27 bases sitting between them. Per the germline V gene, CDR1 is SGHAT and CDR2 is FQNNGV.